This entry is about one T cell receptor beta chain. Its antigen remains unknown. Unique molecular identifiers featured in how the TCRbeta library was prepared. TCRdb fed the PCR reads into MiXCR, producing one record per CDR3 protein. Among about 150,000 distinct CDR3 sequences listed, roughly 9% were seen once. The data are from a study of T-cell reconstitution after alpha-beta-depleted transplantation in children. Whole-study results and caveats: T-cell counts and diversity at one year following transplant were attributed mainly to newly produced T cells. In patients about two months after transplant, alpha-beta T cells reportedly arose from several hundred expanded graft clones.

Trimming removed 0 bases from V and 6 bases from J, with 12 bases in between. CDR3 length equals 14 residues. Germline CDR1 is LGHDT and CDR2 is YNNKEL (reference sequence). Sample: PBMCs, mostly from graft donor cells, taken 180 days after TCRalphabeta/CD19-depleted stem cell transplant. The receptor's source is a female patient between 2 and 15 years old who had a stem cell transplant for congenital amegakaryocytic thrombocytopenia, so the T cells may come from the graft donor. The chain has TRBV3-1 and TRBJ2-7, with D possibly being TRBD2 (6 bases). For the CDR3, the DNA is TGTGCCAGCAGCCAAGATGGGGGGACCTTCGAGCAGTACTTC. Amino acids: CASSQDGGTFEQYF.